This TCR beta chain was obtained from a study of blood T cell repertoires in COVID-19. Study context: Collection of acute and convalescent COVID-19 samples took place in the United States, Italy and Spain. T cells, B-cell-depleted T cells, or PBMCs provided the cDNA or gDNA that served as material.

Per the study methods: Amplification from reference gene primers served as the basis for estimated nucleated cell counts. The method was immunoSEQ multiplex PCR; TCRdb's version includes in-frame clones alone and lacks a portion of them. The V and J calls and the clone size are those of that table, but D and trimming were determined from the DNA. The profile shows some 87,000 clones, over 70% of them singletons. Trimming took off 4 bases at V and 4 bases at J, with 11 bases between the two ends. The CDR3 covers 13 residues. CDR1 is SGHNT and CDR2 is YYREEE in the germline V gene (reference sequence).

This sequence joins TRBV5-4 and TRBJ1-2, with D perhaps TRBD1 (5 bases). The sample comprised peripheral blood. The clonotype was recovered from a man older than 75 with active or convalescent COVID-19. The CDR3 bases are TGTGCCAGCAGCCCCAGGGTCCTCTATGGCTACACCTTC. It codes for CASSPRVLYGYTF.